These 30 T cell receptor beta chains were all obtained from the same sample, sequenced in a study of blood T cell repertoires in COVID-19. Assay used: immunoSEQ multiplex PCR; TCRdb lists only in-frame clones, some missing. The sample gives fewer than 300,000 clones, around four fifths of which show up once; 5.7% is in the top ten. Sequences were obtained from peripheral blood. The receptors shown here come from a man older than 75 with acute or convalescent COVID-19.

This chain joins TRBV13 and TRBJ2-5, with 8 bases matching TRBD2. There are 14 residues in the CDR3. Germline CDR1 PRHDT, CDR2 FYEKMQ (reference sequence). V shed 4 bases, J shed 4 bases, and the junction held 5 bases outside the gene matches. CDR3 loop: CASSSGLAPETQYF. CDR3 sequence (DNA): TGTGCCAGCAGCTCCGGACTAGCCCCAGAGACCCAGTACTTC.

This clone showed up just once. The chain carries TRBV18 and TRBJ2-5; D is undetermined. Trimming took 2 bases from V and 2 from J, leaving 6 bases between them. The germline CDR1 and CDR2 sequences are KGHSH and LQKENI. CDR3 length: 13 amino acids. The CDR3 reads CASSPSRQETQYF. The CDR3 DNA reads TGTGCCAGCTCACCATCCAGACAAGAGACCCAGTACTTC.

The rearrangement joins TRBV3-1 (or the pseudogene TRBV3-2) to TRBJ1-4; maybe TRBD1 (6 bases). This CDR3 contains 17 residues. V shed 3 bases and J shed 2 bases, with 16 bases lying between them. Per germline, CDR1 LGHDT and CDR2 YNNKEL (reference sequence). In DNA, the CDR3 is TGTGCCAGCAGCCAGGGCTATAGGGGGTACACTAATGAAAAACTGTTTTTT. Translation gives CASSQGYRGYTNEKLFF.

V gene TRBV6-2 or TRBV6-3 combines with J gene TRBJ2-7; 11 positions match TRBD1. The CDR3 runs to 16 residues. The germline V gene has CDR1 MNHEY and CDR2 SVGEGT. Trimming removed 5 bases from V and 5 bases from J; junction bases left unmatched: 11. CDR3 nucleotide sequence: TGTGCCAGCAGTCGCAACCTCGGGACAGGGGGTCACGAGCAGTACTTC. Its translation is CASSRNLGTGGHEQYF.

J is TRBJ1-4 and V is TRBV4-1; unclear D gene. The CDR3 has 14 residues. The V end was cut by 0 bases, the J end by 7 bases, with 9 bases between. Germline V gives CDR1 MGHRA, CDR2 YSYEKL. This CDR3 is CASSQEERFEKLFF. Here the CDR3 DNA reads TGCGCCAGCAGCCAAGAAGAGAGGTTTGAAAAACTGTTTTTT.

This rearrangement joins TRBV13 to TRBJ1-4; 9 bases are a match to TRBD1. This CDR3 spans 14 amino acids. V trimming: 3 bases; J trimming: 8 bases; junction bases outside the gene matches: 4. Germline CDR1 PRHDT, CDR2 FYEKMQ (reference sequence). The CDR3 DNA reads TGTGCCAGCAGCTTGGGGACAGGGAGGGAAAAACTGTTTTTT. Protein sequence: CASSLGTGREKLFF.

This chain uses TRBV5-1 with TRBJ1-1; the match to TRBD1 covers 8 bases. V was pared by 4 bases and J by 11 bases, with 7 bases of the junction left unmatched. This CDR3 has 12 residues. Germline CDR1 and CDR2: SGHRS and YFSETQ. The CDR3 loop is CASSPGQGSAFF. CDR3 sequence (DNA): TGCGCCAGCAGCCCAGGACAGGGCTCGGCTTTCTTT.

This clone came up a few times. The chain employs TRBV5-1 and TRBJ2-5; 8 bases are shared with TRBD1. V lost 1 base to trimming and J lost 5 bases; unmatched junction nucleotides: 4. Germline V lookup: CDR1 SGHRS, CDR2 YFSETQ. This CDR3 contains 14 residues. The CDR3 sequence: CASSLSGQGETQYF. The CDR3 nucleotides are TGCGCCAGCAGCTTGTCCGGACAGGGCGAGACCCAGTACTTC.

The CDR3 loop reads CATAGSRSSGNTIYF. CDR3 nucleotides: TGTGCCACCGCGGGATCAAGAAGCTCTGGAAACACCATATATTTT. The J gene is TRBJ1-3, the V gene TRBV15; no reliable D call. This CDR3 is built from 15 residues. Trimming took 8 bases from V and 0 from J, leaving 14 bases between them. CDR1 is LNHNV, CDR2 YYDKDF, per germline (reference sequence).

This clone has only one observation. V gene TRBV7-8 combines with J gene TRBJ1-2, with no clear D. Germline CDR1 SGHVS, CDR2 FQNEAQ. This CDR3 spans 15 amino acids. Trimming took 3 bases from V and 0 from J, leaving 11 bases between them. The CDR3 DNA sequence: TGTGCCAGCAGCTTGCTGCAGCGATCTAACTATGGCTACACCTTC. Translated: CASSLLQRSNYGYTF.

This chain connects TRBV11-3 to TRBJ2-3; TRBD1 matches 7 bases. In germline, CDR1 is SGHNT, CDR2 YENEEA. The CDR3 consists of 15 residues. Unmatched junction bases numbered 5, after V lost 1 base and J lost 4 bases. The CDR3 nucleotides are TGTGCCAGCAGCTTAGGACAGGGATCGGCAGATACGCAGTATTTT. This sequence encodes CASSLGQGSADTQYF.

This chain joins TRBV28 and TRBJ1-2; 10 bases line up with TRBD1. Looked up from germline, CDR1 is MDHEN and CDR2 is SYDVKM. The CDR3 spans 16 residues. V dropped 6 bases and J dropped 7; count of bases not matched to a gene: 14. CDR3 DNA sequence: TGTGCCAGCAGCCTTATGCCGGGACAGGGGCTCGGTGGCTACACCTTC. Encoded protein: CASSLMPGQGLGGYTF.

The J gene is TRBJ1-6, the V gene TRBV27, with D possibly matching TRBD1 (6 bases). Germline CDR1 is MNHEY and CDR2 is SMNVEV (reference sequence). The germline V and J ends were trimmed by 5 bases and 0 bases, with 11 bases remaining between them. This CDR3 contains 16 residues. CDR3 in amino acids: CASSGTQSSYNSPLHF. The DNA of the CDR3 is TGTGCCAGCAGTGGGACACAGAGCTCCTATAATTCACCCCTCCACTTT.

This clone was picked up a small number of times. The chain couples TRBV9 to TRBJ2-5; 8 bases fit TRBD1. From germline, CDR1 is SGDLS and CDR2 YYNGEE. Trimming cost V 0 bases and J 5 bases; bases outside gene matches: 12. The CDR3 has 17 amino acids. The CDR3 DNA sequence: TGTGCCAGCAGCGTAGGAATATTTGACAGGGGATTCGAGACCCAGTACTTC. Translation gives CASSVGIFDRGFETQYF.

The chain combines TRBV18 with TRBJ1-1; D is undetermined. V lost 5 bases to trimming and J lost 5 bases, with 12 bases between them. The CDR3 is made up of 13 amino acids. Germline CDR1 KGHSH, CDR2 LQKENI. The CDR3 sequence: CASSSPEGTEAFF. Here the CDR3 DNA reads TGTGCCAGCTCATCTCCCGAGGGAACTGAAGCTTTCTTT.

This clone turned up a few times. V usage is TRBV9 and J usage is TRBJ2-3; tentatively, D is TRBD2 (5 bases). This CDR3 region has 13 residues. Trimming left V 4 bases short and J 1 base short, with 7 bases between. From germline, CDR1 is SGDLS and CDR2 YYNGEE. The CDR3 DNA reads as TGTGCCAGCAGCCCCGGGGGCACAGATACGCAGTATTTT. It is translated as CASSPGGTDTQYF.

The chain couples TRBV13 to TRBJ2-4, with TRBD1 as a possible D gene (5 bases). This CDR3 spans 16 amino acids. CDR1 is PRHDT and CDR2 is FYEKMQ in the germline V gene (reference sequence). Trimming stripped 2 bases from V and 8 bases from J, with 19 bases between. The CDR3 sequence: CASSLTQGSVGDIQYF. The CDR3 nucleotides are TGTGCCAGCAGCTTAACGCAGGGATCGGTGGGCGACATTCAGTACTTC.

DNA for the CDR3: TGTGCCAGCAGTGGTCCCGACTTTCTGGCCAGTCAGCCCCAGCATTTT. Its translation: CASSGPDFLASQPQHF. The chain recombines TRBV2 with TRBJ1-5, with D unclear. CDR3 length: 16 residues. Germline loops: CDR1 SNHLY, CDR2 FYNNEI. The V end lost 4 bases, the J end lost 6 bases, and 19 bases lay between the germline ends.

V is TRBV28 and J is TRBJ1-3; 7 bases match TRBD1. CDR3 length equals 14 residues. With 7 bases clipped from V and 6 bases from J, the junction kept 9 bases outside the gene matches. Germline values: CDR1 MDHEN, CDR2 SYDVKM. This CDR3 reads CASNPRGSKNTIYF. The CDR3 DNA reads as TGTGCCAGCAACCCCAGGGGGTCTAAAAACACCATATATTTT.

To note about this clone: This same CDR3 is encoded by further DNA sequences in the sample. The genes are TRBV7-9 and TRBJ2-3; perhaps TRBD1 as D (6 bases). Trimming took off 3 bases at V and 3 bases at J, with 10 bases between the two ends. The CDR3 is made up of 14 amino acids. CDR1 and CDR2 from the germline V gene are SEHNR and FQNEAQ (reference sequence). The CDR3 coding sequence is TGTGCCAGCAGCTTCTCAGGGGCAACAGATACGCAGTATTTT. This encodes CASSFSGATDTQYF.

This chain uses TRBV5-6 with TRBJ2-5; TRBD2 matches 11 bases. CDR1 is SGHDT and CDR2 is YYEEEE in the germline V gene. The junction had 2 bases not matched to a gene; V was cut back by 2 bases and J by 5 bases. The CDR3 has 14 amino acids. The CDR3, as DNA: TGTGCCAGCAGCTTCGCTAGCGGGAGGGAGACCCAGTACTTC. It translates to CASSFASGRETQYF.

This chain joins TRBV13 and TRBJ1-1; tentatively, D is TRBD1 (6 bases). Germline V gives CDR1 PRHDT, CDR2 FYEKMQ (reference sequence). This CDR3 comprises 13 residues. With 3 bases removed from V and 8 bases from J, the gap between germline ends came to 13 bases. The CDR3, as DNA: TGTGCCAGCAGCTTCAGTCTGGACAGAGAAGCTTTCTTT. The encoded protein is CASSFSLDREAFF. Looking up the rest from reference TRBV13 and TRBJ1-1 gives the full variable domain: AAGVIQSPRHLIKEKRETATLKCYPIPRHDTVYWYQQGPGQDPQFLISFYEKMQSDKGSIPDRFSAQQFSDYHSELNMSSLELGDSALYFCASSFSLDREAFFGQGTRLTVV.

The chain uses TRBV5-1 and TRBJ2-1, with 9 positions matching TRBD2. J lost 8 bases, V lost 3 bases, and 9 bases had no gene match. Per the germline V gene, CDR1 is SGHRS and CDR2 is YFSETQ. The CDR3 sequence is 15 residues long. The CDR3 nucleotides are TGCGCCAGCAGCTCCTCCGGGACTAGCTTCGATGAGCAGTTCTTC. Amino acid sequence: CASSSSGTSFDEQFF.

The rearrangement links TRBV7-8 to TRBJ2-4; D uncertain. The V gene lost 5 bases and the J gene lost 1 base, with 12 bases spanning the gap. Germline V gene sequence: CDR1 SGHVS, CDR2 FQNEAQ. The CDR3 loop spans 15 amino acids. The CDR3: CASSLTGDAKNIQYF. DNA of the CDR3: TGTGCCAGCAGCCTTACGGGTGATGCCAAAAACATTCAGTACTTC.

This chain joins TRBV5-1 and TRBJ1-4; 7 bases map to TRBD1. Germline V gene lookup returns CDR1 SGHRS and CDR2 YFSETQ. With 3 bases clipped from V and 6 bases from J, the junction kept 8 bases outside the gene matches. The length of the CDR3 is 15 residues. CDR3 sequence: CASSSNRGSDEKLFF. CDR3 nucleotide sequence: TGCGCCAGCAGCTCTAACAGGGGCAGCGATGAAAAACTGTTTTTT.

This clone has only a few counts. This chain connects TRBV5-1 to TRBJ1-4; TRBD1 matches at 10 bases. Trimming at V came to 4 bases and at J to 5 bases, leaving 2 bases not matched to a gene. The CDR3 sequence is 14 residues long. Germline CDR1 and CDR2: SGHRS and YFSETQ. The CDR3 DNA reads as TGCGCCAGCAGCAGGGGACAGGGGAATGAAAAACTGTTTTTT. Its protein product is CASSRGQGNEKLFF.

This sequence joins TRBV7-8 and TRBJ2-1; D unclear. The ends were cut back, 3 bases at V and 6 bases at J, with 12 bases in the middle. The CDR3 spans 14 residues. Germline CDR1 and CDR2: SGHVS and FQNEAQ. The CDR3 reads CASSLGVHTNEQFF. The CDR3 DNA sequence: TGTGCCAGCAGCTTGGGCGTTCATACCAATGAGCAGTTCTTC.

This clone was seen a single time. The rearrangement uses TRBV5-4 and TRBJ2-5, with D possibly TRBD1 on 5 matching bases. CDR3 length: 14 residues. Germline loops: CDR1 SGHNT, CDR2 YYREEE (reference sequence). Trimming shortened V by 0 bases and J by 5 bases, and 11 bases separated the two germline ends. CDR3 loop: CASSLVQGLETQYF. CDR3 coding DNA: TGTGCCAGCAGCTTGGTGCAGGGTTTGGAGACCCAGTACTTC.

This clone was counted only a few times. This sequence joins TRBV7-8 and TRBJ1-3; tentative D call: TRBD1 (5 bases). The germline V gene encodes CDR1 SGHVS and CDR2 FQNEAQ. The CDR3 is 14 residues long. Deletions cut 5 bases from V and 1 base from J, with 9 bases between. CDR3 in DNA: TGTGCCAGCAGCCAATCAGGGTCTGGAAACACCATATATTTT. This sequence encodes CASSQSGSGNTIYF.

The genes are TRBV7-9 and TRBJ1-1; TRBD1 matches at 7 bases. Per the germline V gene, CDR1 is SEHNR and CDR2 is FQNEAQ (reference sequence). CDR3 length: 14 amino acids. The junction had 6 bases not matched to a gene; V was cut back by 3 bases and J by 5 bases. CDR3 nucleotides: TGTGCCAGCAGCTTGGGACAGTCGAGTACTGAAGCTTTCTTT. As protein: CASSLGQSSTEAFF.